This T cell receptor beta chain appears in the sequencing data of a study of cytomegalovirus exposure and HLA in healthy donors. Overall study results and limits: Later on, a genetic analysis was performed. It linked a missense variant in DCLRE1C with V- and J-gene trimming of TCR beta. Most CMV-associated TCR beta chains were later found to appear HLA-restricted. Researchers catalogued 164 TCR beta chains as cytomegalovirus-associated. Presence/absence comparisons presumed near-even sequencing depth among donors.

In the PCR, 60 Vbeta and 13 Jbeta primers were used. Profiled with immunoSEQ multiplex PCR; TCRdb holds only in-frame clones, not every one. The table lists about 300,000 clones, roughly 88% of them singletons. Of note for this clone: Antigen: not known.

V gave up 3 bases and J gave up 2 bases, with 5 bases separating them. Germline loops: CDR1 LGHNA, CDR2 YSLEER. The CDR3 has 13 residues. The source is a man aged 40-55 years in good health and CMV-seropositive. The V gene is TRBV4-3, the J gene TRBJ2-1; D is uncertain. The sample comprised PBMCs. CDR3 DNA sequence: TGCGCCAGCAGCCAGGAGACCTACAATGAGCAGTTCTTC. Translated, it gives CASSQETYNEQFF.